The 20 T cell receptor beta chains below come from one sample, sequenced in a study of cytomegalovirus exposure and HLA in healthy donors. The PCR had 60 Vbeta and 13 Jbeta primers. Libraries were prepared by immunoSEQ multiplex PCR; TCRdb keeps only in-frame clonotypes and omits some of them. This sample has some 80,000 clones, with 62% found just once. Sequences were obtained from PBMCs. These receptors came from a male donor in good health and CMV-seropositive.

The chain joins TRBV19 to TRBJ1-5; the match to TRBD1 covers 7 bases. The CDR3 runs 15 residues. V was clipped by 7 bases and J by 3 bases; unmatched bases: 9. Germline CDR1 and CDR2: LNHDA and SQIVND (reference sequence). The CDR3 sequence: CASKGAGQLNQPQHF. The CDR3 nucleotides are TGTGCCAGTAAAGGGGCGGGACAGCTCAATCAGCCCCAGCATTTT.

This clone turned up a few times. The chain uses TRBV5-1 and TRBJ2-2, with TRBD1 matching 10 bases. V shed 3 bases, J shed 6 bases, and the junction held 5 bases outside the gene matches. This CDR3 is 15 amino acids long. Germline assignment: CDR1 SGHRS and CDR2 YFSETQ. DNA for the CDR3: TGCGCCAGCAGCTCCGGGACAGGGGAAGCCGGGGAGCTGTTTTTT. Its translation: CASSSGTGEAGELFF.

A few counts support this clone. The rearrangement links TRBV27 to TRBJ2-7, with no clear D. Trimming stripped 3 bases from V and 0 bases from J, with 12 bases between. CDR3 size: 15 residues. CDR1 and CDR2 from the germline V gene are MNHEY and SMNVEV (reference sequence). The CDR3 region is CASSLTELSSYEQYF. CDR3 nucleotides: TGTGCCAGCAGTTTGACTGAGTTGAGCTCCTACGAGCAGTACTTC.

This chain connects TRBV7-9 to TRBJ2-7; a possible D gene is TRBD2 (5 bases). V was trimmed by 2 bases and J by 3 bases, leaving 8 bases between them. The CDR3 runs 13 residues. Germline V gene data show CDR1 as SEHNR and CDR2 as FQNEAQ (reference sequence). CDR3 nucleotide sequence: TGTGCCAGCAGCTTACCAGGAGGCTACGAGCAGTACTTC. Translation gives CASSLPGGYEQYF.

This chain links TRBV6-6 with TRBJ1-2, with D unclear. The germline V gene has CDR1 MNHNY and CDR2 SVGAGI (reference sequence). This CDR3 contains 13 residues. V lost 2 bases to trimming and J lost 8 bases, with 12 bases between them. As DNA, the CDR3 is TGTGCCAGCAGTTACGGTACAGAGGGAGGCTACACCTTC. Protein: CASSYGTEGGYTF.

This clone came up once. The rearrangement links TRBV5-5 to TRBJ1-2; maybe TRBD1 (5 bases). The germline CDR1 and CDR2 sequences are SGHKS and YYEKEE (reference sequence). V dropped 0 bases and J dropped 7 bases, with 13 bases sitting between them. The CDR3 runs to 14 residues. The CDR3 bases are TGTGCCAGCAGCTTGGGGAGCCAGGGCAGTGGCTACACCTTC. Amino acid sequence: CASSLGSQGSGYTF.

This clone showed up just a few times. The chain couples TRBV7-9 to TRBJ1-4; D not certain. V lost 5 bases and J lost 0, with 10 bases in between. Per the germline V gene, CDR1 is SEHNR and CDR2 is FQNEAQ (reference sequence). This CDR3 spans 15 amino acids. CDR3 nucleotide sequence: TGTGCCAGCAGCCTAGACGGGGCAACTAATGAAAAACTGTTTTTT. Its protein is CASSLDGATNEKLFF.

J is TRBJ2-5 and V is TRBV5-1, with D unresolved. V was cut by 0 bases and J by 1 base, with 7 bases left in between. Germline V gives CDR1 SGHRS, CDR2 YFSETQ. CDR3 length: 14 residues. The CDR3 loop is CASSLVVSQETQYF. In nucleotides, the CDR3 is TGCGCCAGCAGCTTGGTTGTTAGCCAAGAGACCCAGTACTTC.

This clone appeared once. The chain has TRBV11-3 and TRBJ2-1, with 8 bases that match TRBD2. This CDR3 is built from 16 residues. Looked up from germline, CDR1 is SGHNT and CDR2 is YENEEA. V dropped 0 bases and J dropped 2; count of bases not matched to a gene: 3. The CDR3 DNA reads as TGTGCCAGCAGCTTAGATCCAGCGGGAGCCTACAATGAGCAGTTCTTC. Residues: CASSLDPAGAYNEQFF.

This sequence joins TRBV29-1 and TRBJ2-7; TRBD1 matches at 9 bases. Germline V gene data show CDR1 as SQVTM and CDR2 as ANQGSEA. V shed 3 bases and J 3 bases; nucleotides not matched to a gene: 3. The CDR3 is 13 residues long. The CDR3 spells CSVDSGQGYEQYF. In nucleotides, the CDR3 is TGCAGCGTTGATTCGGGACAGGGCTACGAGCAGTACTTC.

As concerns this clone: The identical CDR3 is also encoded by other nucleotide sequences in the sample. The genes are TRBV30 and TRBJ1-2, with D perhaps matching TRBD1 (6 bases). The CDR3 totals 15 residues. Trimming removed 3 bases at V and 4 bases at J, with 18 bases between. Germline V gene sequence: CDR1 GTSNPN, CDR2 SVGIG (reference sequence). The CDR3 DNA reads as TGTGCCTGGAGCGTTAGAGGGGGTCTGGGCTATGGCTACACCTTC. This gives the protein CAWSVRGGLGYGYTF.

The V and J genes are TRBV5-8 and TRBJ1-1; tentative D call: TRBD1 (6 bases). Between the trimmed V and J ends, which lost 4 bases and 1 base, there was a span of 14 bases. The germline gives CDR1 SGHTS, CDR2 YDEGEE. The CDR3 runs 15 residues. CDR3 protein: CASSPPGHTNTEAFF. Written as DNA, the CDR3 is TGTGCCAGCAGCCCGCCGGGACACACGAACACTGAAGCTTTCTTT.

This clone was seen a handful of times. V is TRBV27 and J is TRBJ2-5; a possible D gene is TRBD2 (6 bases). CDR1 and CDR2 (germline): MNHEY, SMNVEV (reference sequence). Trimming shortened V by 3 bases and J by 10 bases, and 24 bases separated the two germline ends. This CDR3 contains 16 residues. This chain's CDR3 is CASSLKLRGGVGDQYF. The CDR3 DNA reads as TGTGCCAGCAGTTTGAAGTTACGTGGCGGGGTAGGAGACCAGTACTTC.

The genes are TRBV28 and TRBJ2-3, with D unresolved. The CDR3 has 16 residues. Looked up from germline, CDR1 is MDHEN and CDR2 is SYDVKM. The V end was cut by 6 bases, the J end by 0 bases, with 16 bases between. CDR3 in amino acids: CASSPITRWSTDTQYF. The CDR3 region has the DNA TGTGCCAGCAGCCCTATAACGAGGTGGAGCACAGATACGCAGTATTTT.

This chain connects TRBV12-2 to TRBJ2-1; the D segment call TRBD2 is taken from the table without a DNA check. TRBV12-2 is a documented pseudogene. This CDR3 spans 20 amino acids. The CDR3 is CASRLAWPGTTESSYNEQFF. The CDR3 DNA sequence: TGTGCAAGTCGCTTAGCGTGGCCCGGGACTACCGAAAGCTCCTACAATGAGCAGTTCTTC.

The CDR3 reads CASGLGSGYNEQFF. The CDR3 DNA follows: TGTGCTAGTGGTTTAGGTAGCGGCTACAATGAGCAGTTCTTC. The chain couples TRBV12-5 to TRBJ2-1; possible D gene TRBD2, 6 bases. Germline V gives CDR1 LGHNT, CDR2 FRNRAP. This CDR3 is built from 14 residues. Trimming stripped 3 bases from V and 3 bases from J, with 9 bases between.

The chain's CDR3 is CASSYGLAEETQYF. The DNA for the CDR3 is TGTGCCAGCAGTTACGGACTAGCCGAAGAGACCCAGTACTTC. The V call is TRBV6-5, the J call TRBJ2-5; 8 nucleotides line up with TRBD2. The CDR3 consists of 14 residues. Germline lookup yields CDR1 MNHEY and CDR2 SVGAGI. The V segment lost 2 bases and the J segment 3 bases; nucleotides outside the gene matches: 2.

This clone occurred a few times. V usage is TRBV2 and J usage is TRBJ2-3, with 8 bases matching TRBD2. Germline values: CDR1 SNHLY, CDR2 FYNNEI. J lost 5 bases, V lost 7 bases, and 8 bases had no gene match. This CDR3 has 14 residues. The CDR3 sequence is CASKVAGSGDTQYF. CDR3 coding DNA: TGTGCCAGCAAGGTAGCGGGGTCTGGAGATACGCAGTATTTT.

In this sample, this clone turned up a few times. The chain recombines TRBV5-1 with TRBJ1-1, with TRBD1 as a possible D gene (5 bases). The CDR3 length is 15 residues. Per germline, CDR1 SGHRS and CDR2 YFSETQ. V was trimmed by 0 bases and J by 4 bases, leaving 13 bases between them. The CDR3 nucleotides read TGCGCCAGCAGCTTGGTTGGGGCGGGGGGCACTGAAGCTTTCTTT. It translates to CASSLVGAGGTEAFF.

The rearrangement uses TRBV2 and TRBJ1-2; D gene ambiguous. Germline V gene data show CDR1 as SNHLY and CDR2 as FYNNEI. The CDR3 has 12 amino acids. Trimming cost V 2 bases and J 7 bases, with 8 bases left between them. The CDR3, as DNA: TGTGCCAGCAGTGAACGCAGAGGTGGCTACACCTTC. It codes for CASSERRGGYTF. The variable domain in full, with the rest retrieved from reference TRBV2 and TRBJ1-2, is EPEVTQTPSHQVTQMGQEVILRCVPISNHLYFYWYRQILGQKVEFLVSFYNNEISEKSEIFDDQFSVERPDGSNFTLKIRSTKLEDSAMYFCASSERRGGYTFGSGTRLTVV.